These 5 T cell receptor beta chains originate from one sample sequenced in a study of molecular identifiers for immune sequencing clone quantification. Each CDR3 protein is one row after TCRdb ran MiXCR on the PCR reads. The data contain roughly 320,000 distinct CDR3 sequences, under 25% of them singletons. The sample was naive CD8+ T cells from blood, with Jurkat cell RNA spiked in. Noted subset: FACS-sorted CD8+CD4-CCR7+CD45RA+ naive T cells. All receptors come from a human donor in good health. Some libraries in this study had Jurkat cell RNA spiked in.

In DNA form, the CDR3 reads TGTGCCAGCAGTAAGGTTACTAACAGCAATCAGCCCCAGCATTTT. Its translation is CASSKVTNSNQPQHF. This chain uses TRBV28 with TRBJ1-5; no clear D. CDR3 size: 15 residues. Trimming left V 5 bases short and J 1 base short, with 12 bases between. Germline V gene sequence: CDR1 MDHEN, CDR2 SYDVKM.

The chain is built from TRBV9 and TRBJ1-1; possibly TRBD1 for D (6 bases). This CDR3 is built from 14 residues. V was pared by 4 bases and J by 4 bases, with 14 bases between. Per germline, CDR1 SGDLS and CDR2 YYNGEE. CDR3: CASSPRTGSTEAFF. In DNA, the CDR3 is TGTGCCAGCAGCCCGCGAACAGGGAGCACTGAAGCTTTCTTT. The whole variable domain, remainder taken from reference TRBV9 and TRBJ1-1, is DSGVTQTPKHLITATGQRVTLRCSPRSGDLSVYWYQQSLDQGLQFLIQYYNGEERAKGNILERFSAQQFPDLHSELNLSSLELGDSALYFCASSPRTGSTEAFFGQGTRLTVV.

This chain uses TRBV29-1 with TRBJ2-1; 7 nucleotides agree with TRBD2. The CDR3 covers 13 residues. Germline V gives CDR1 SQVTM, CDR2 ANQGSEA. J lost 9 bases, V lost 4 bases, and 9 bases had no gene match. The DNA of the CDR3 is TGCAGCGTTGGGTCGGGAGGCCTCGGTGAGCAGTTCTTC. Translated, it gives CSVGSGGLGEQFF.

This clonotype was seen at least ten times. In DNA form, the CDR3 reads TGTGCCACCAGCACCAGACAGGGGGGTTATGAGCAGTTCTTC. Translated, it gives CATSTRQGGYEQFF. This chain connects TRBV15 to TRBJ2-1, with 9 bases identical to TRBD1. The ends lost 4 bases at V and 8 bases at J; junction bases unmatched: 6. Germline assignment: CDR1 LNHNV and CDR2 YYDKDF (reference sequence). The CDR3 length is 14 residues.

In DNA, the CDR3 is TGTGCCAGCAGACGAGACGTAGCCACTGAAGCTTTCTTT. Translation: CASRRDVATEAFF. The rearrangement uses TRBV9 and TRBJ1-1; no clear D. Germline lookup yields CDR1 SGDLS and CDR2 YYNGEE. The CDR3 spans 13 residues. The V end was cut by 5 bases, the J end by 4 bases, with 12 bases between. Using reference TRBV9 and TRBJ1-1 for the parts outside the CDR3, the full variable domain is DSGVTQTPKHLITATGQRVTLRCSPRSGDLSVYWYQQSLDQGLQFLIQYYNGEERAKGNILERFSAQQFPDLHSELNLSSLELGDSALYFCASRRDVATEAFFGQGTRLTVV.